The sequence of this TCR beta chain was determined in a study of lymphopenia after photon versus proton radiotherapy. Study results and limitations: After the lymphocyte nadir, photon-treated repertoires showed oligoclonal expansion, especially of CD8+ Temra cells. Photon-treated patients lost naive T cells and TCR diversity; proton-treated stayed stable.

Worth noting for this clone: Its antigen remains unidentified.

CDR1 is MNHNS and CDR2 is SASEGT in the germline V gene. The V gene lost 5 bases and the J gene lost 3 bases, with 14 bases spanning the gap. The CDR3 consists of 15 residues. Repertoires were generated with immunoSEQ multiplex PCR, while TCRdb's copy carries only in-frame clones and drops some. This table holds around 20,000 clones, under 95% found once. The chain combines TRBV6-1 with TRBJ2-4; a weak D match, TRBD2 (7 bases). The sample consisted of peripheral blood, taken from a patient treated with photon-based radiotherapy. The clonotype originates from a man in his fifties or sixties with pancreatic cancer. CDR3 in amino acids: CASSQGGGGKNIQYF. In DNA form, the CDR3 reads TGTGCCAGCAGTCAGGGCGGGGGCGGCAAAAACATTCAGTACTTC.